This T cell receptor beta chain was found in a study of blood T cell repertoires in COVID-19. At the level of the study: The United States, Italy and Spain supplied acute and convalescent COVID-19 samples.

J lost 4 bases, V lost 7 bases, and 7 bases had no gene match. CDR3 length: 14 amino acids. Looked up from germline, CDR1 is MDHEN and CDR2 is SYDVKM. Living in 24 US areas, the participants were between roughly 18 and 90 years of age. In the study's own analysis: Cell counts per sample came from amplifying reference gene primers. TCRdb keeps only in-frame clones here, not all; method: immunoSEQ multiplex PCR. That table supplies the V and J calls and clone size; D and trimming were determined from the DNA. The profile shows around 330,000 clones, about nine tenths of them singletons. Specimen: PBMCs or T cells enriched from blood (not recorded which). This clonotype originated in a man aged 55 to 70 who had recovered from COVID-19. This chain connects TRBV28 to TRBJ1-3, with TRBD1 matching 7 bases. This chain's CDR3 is CASTSTGVGNTIYF. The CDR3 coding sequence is TGTGCCAGCACCTCTACAGGGGTAGGAAACACCATATATTTT.